This is a list of T cell receptor beta chains from one sample in a study of T cells in tuberculosis. Sequencing used immunoSEQ multiplex PCR; TCRdb keeps in-frame clones, though not all of them. The table shows some 60,000 clones, with around 81% occurring only once. The sequenced sample consisted of CD1b-GMM tetramer-negative cells sorted from PBMCs. The receptor set was obtained from an adult woman with latent tuberculosis. Both conserved end residues are part of each CDR3. Fields, in order: J gene, clone size, D gene, V gene, CDR3 DNA, CDR3 protein. D genes are given only for firm matches. Size is stated for part of the rows, as once, few or many counts, or as a class when the clone is expanded.

TRBJ2-1,-,TRBD1,TRBV2,TGTGCCAGCTACCGGGACAGAAACAATGAGCAGTTCTTC,CASYRDRNNEQFF
TRBJ2-7,-,TRBD2,TRBV11-2,TGTGCCAGCAGCTACGGGACTAGCGGGATTAGCTCCTACGAGCAGTACTTC,CASSYGTSGISSYEQYF
TRBJ2-7,-,TRBD1,TRBV7-8,TGTGCCAGCAGTTCACGCTGGACAGGCCCCCGGGACGAGCAGTACTTC,CASSSRWTGPRDEQYF
TRBJ2-1,once,-,TRBV28,TGTGCCAGCGGCAGCTCCTACAATGAGCAGTTCTTC,CASGSSYNEQFF
TRBJ2-3,-,-,TRBV5-4,TGTGCCAGCAGCTTGCCGGGAAAGAACACAGATACGCAGTATTTT,CASSLPGKNTDTQYF
TRBJ2-1,-,TRBD2,TRBV6-5,TGTGCCAGCAGTTACCGGGGGGGCCAGTTCTTC,CASSYRGGQFF
TRBJ1-2,-,-,TRBV7-9,TGTGCCAGCAGCTTAGATGGAGGACAGACGGGTGGCTACACCTTC,CASSLDGGQTGGYTF
TRBJ2-7,-,TRBD2,TRBV15,TGTGCCACCAGCAGTCCTAGCGGGAGTTCCCACGAGCAGTACTTC,CATSSPSGSSHEQYF
TRBJ1-3,few,-,TRBV12-5,TGTGCTAGTGGTCAGACAGCTCAAACTAGAAACACCATATATTTT,CASGQTAQTRNTIYF
TRBJ2-5,few,TRBD2,TRBV2,TGTGCCAGCAGACCGGGACTAGCGGGATCCCAAGAGACCCAGTACTTC,CASRPGLAGSQETQYF
TRBJ2-1,-,TRBD2,TRBV29-1,TGCAGCGTTGATGATAGCGGGAGTGCCCGTCACAATGAGCAGTTCTTC,CSVDDSGSARHNEQFF
TRBJ2-7,-,-,TRBV5-1,TGCGCCAGCAGCCCAGCCGGGACACAGTACGAGCAGTACTTC,CASSPAGTQYEQYF
TRBJ2-7,-,-,TRBV28,TGTGCCAGCAGATTTACAGGGAGTGTAGCGTACGAGCAGTACTTC,CASRFTGSVAYEQYF
TRBJ2-1,-,-,TRBV27,TGTGCCAGCAGTCTGACAGAAGCTCTTACCACTGAGCAGTTCTTC,CASSLTEALTTEQFF
TRBJ2-2,once,TRBD1,TRBV14,TGTGCCAGCAGCCAAGATAGTTCCCAACAGGGGGGCACCGGGGAGCTGTTTTTT,CASSQDSSQQGGTGELFF
TRBJ1-1,-,TRBD1,TRBV4-2,TGTGCCAGCAGCCAAGATATGGGACAGGGGGACACTGAAGCTTTCTTT,CASSQDMGQGDTEAFF
TRBJ2-7,-,-,TRBV5-1,TGCGCCAGCAGCCCGGAGGGGCGGTCGACCTACGAGCAGTACTTC,CASSPEGRSTYEQYF
TRBJ2-5,few,TRBD2,TRBV4-2,TGTGCCAGCAGTTCTACCCCACTAGCGACCCAAGAGACCCAGTACTTC,CASSSTPLATQETQYF
TRBJ1-1,-,-,TRBV5-1,TGCGCCAGCAGCTTAGTCCTACCGAACACTGAAGCTTTCTTT,CASSLVLPNTEAFF
TRBJ1-5,once,-,TRBV14,TGTGCCAGCAGCCAAGGGAGGGAGCAGCCCCAGCATTTT,CASSQGREQPQHF
TRBJ1-1,-,-,TRBV5-1,TGCGCCAGCAGCTTGTGGGGCAGCGACACTGAAGCTTTCTTT,CASSLWGSDTEAFF
TRBJ1-1,-,-,TRBV7-9,TGTGCCAGCAGCTCCCCGGCAGGGTTGGGCACTGAAGCTTTCTTT,CASSSPAGLGTEAFF
TRBJ1-5,-,-,TRBV5-1,TGCGCCAGCAGCCCCAACCCGAACAGGGATCAGCCCCAGCATTTT,CASSPNPNRDQPQHF
TRBJ1-5,-,TRBD1,TRBV6-1,TGTGCCAGCAGTACGGACAGGGGGAGTCAGCCCCAGCATTTT,CASSTDRGSQPQHF
TRBJ1-4,-,-,TRBV6-6,TGTGCCAGCAGTCCCCGGGACACCGAAAAACTGTTTTTT,CASSPRDTEKLFF
TRBJ1-2,once,-,TRBV10-2,TGCGCCAGCAGTGAGAAGCGCCAACGGGGCTACACCTTC,CASSEKRQRGYTF
TRBJ1-1,-,-,TRBV5-1,TGCGCCAGCAGCTTGGCCGAGGTAGTGGGCACTGAAGCTTTCTTT,CASSLAEVVGTEAFF
TRBJ2-2,-,-,TRBV6-4,TGTGCCAGCCTCTCCGGGGAGCTGTTTTTT,CASLSGELFF
TRBJ1-5,-,-,TRBV18,TGTGCCAGCTCACCCTACGACGCGGGCAATCAGCCCCAGCATTTT,CASSPYDAGNQPQHF
TRBJ1-3,-,TRBD1,TRBV6-1,TGTGCCAGCAGTGAACTGACAGGGGTCGGAAACACCATATATTTT,CASSELTGVGNTIYF
TRBJ2-2,-,-,TRBV7-3,TGTGCCAGCAGCTTAGGCGGCACCGGGGAGCTGTTTTTT,CASSLGGTGELFF
TRBJ2-5,few,TRBD2,TRBV4-2,TGTGCCAGCAGCCGAGCCGGGACTAGCGGTTTGTACCAAGAGACCCAGTACTTC,CASSRAGTSGLYQETQYF
TRBJ1-1,-,-,TRBV6-5,TGTGCCAGCAGTGGGTGGTCAGGGTCCGAAGCTTTCTTT,CASSGWSGSEAFF
TRBJ1-4,-,TRBD1,TRBV19,TGTGCCAGTAGTATTGACAGGGGAGGGGAAAAACTGTTTTTT,CASSIDRGGEKLFF
TRBJ1-5,-,-,TRBV19,TGTGCCAGTAGTATCACAGGGACGGGGGGTTATAGCAATCAGCCCCAGCATTTT,CASSITGTGGYSNQPQHF
TRBJ2-1,-,TRBD2,TRBV5-1,TGCGCCAGCAGCTTAGGCGGGAGGTCCTCCTACAATGAGCAGTTCTTC,CASSLGGRSSYNEQFF
TRBJ2-1,-,TRBD2,TRBV18,TGTGCCAGCTCACTCGACAGGACTAGCGGGACCCATGAGCAGTTCTTC,CASSLDRTSGTHEQFF
TRBJ2-5,-,-,TRBV6-5,TGTGCCAGCAGTTACCGGCAAGAGACCCAGTACTTC,CASSYRQETQYF
TRBJ2-7,-,TRBD1,TRBV7-9,TGTGCCAGCAGCAAGGGACAGAACGTCTACGAGCAGTACTTC,CASSKGQNVYEQYF
TRBJ2-7,-,TRBD2,TRBV5-8,TGTGCCAGCATCACCGGGACTAGCAGAATCTACGAGCAGTACTTC,CASITGTSRIYEQYF
TRBJ2-3,-,TRBD2,TRBV5-8,TGTGCCAGCAGTCACAAGCGGGGGGGCGCAGATACGCAGTATTTT,CASSHKRGGADTQYF
TRBJ1-6,-,-,TRBV6-1,TGTGCCAGCAGTGAACAAAGGGGGAATTCACCCCTCCACTTT,CASSEQRGNSPLHF
TRBJ1-3,-,-,TRBV11-1,TGTGCCAGCAGCTCGTGGGCCAGGGAACGAGGAAACACCATATATTTT,CASSSWARERGNTIYF
TRBJ1-2,-,-,TRBV28,TGTGCCAGCAGTTTCGGGGGGGCCCATAGCAACTATGGCTACACCTTC,CASSFGGAHSNYGYTF
TRBJ1-4,-,-,TRBV5-4,TGTGCCAGCAGCCTTAAGGGGCTGGGGAATGAAAAACTGTTTTTT,CASSLKGLGNEKLFF
TRBJ2-7,-,-,TRBV6-1,TGTGCCTGCCTAGGGGGGGTTTCCTACGAGCAGTACTTC,CACLGGVSYEQYF
TRBJ1-2,-,-,TRBV6-1,TGTGCCAGCAGTGAAGGGGGCACTTATGGCTACACCTTC,CASSEGGTYGYTF
TRBJ1-1,-,TRBD1,TRBV28,TGTGCCAGCAGTGCAGGGGGCATGAACACTGAAGCTTTCTTT,CASSAGGMNTEAFF
TRBJ1-1,-,-,TRBV5-1,TGCGCCAGCAGCTTTGGGGGGGATGAAGCTTTCTTT,CASSFGGDEAFF
TRBJ2-2,-,-,TRBV2,TGTGCCAGCAGCTACAGGAACACCGGGGAGCTGTTTTTT,CASSYRNTGELFF
TRBJ2-3,-,-,TRBV4-2,TGTGCCAGCAGCCAAGAGGGCGGGGCGGGCACAGATACGCAGTATTTT,CASSQEGGAGTDTQYF
TRBJ1-5,-,-,TRBV27,TGTGCCAGCAGTGCCCGGGAGAGCAATCAGCCCCAGCATTTT,CASSARESNQPQHF
TRBJ2-5,-,-,TRBV11-2,TGTGCCAGCAGCTTCTCAGGGCGAGAGACCCAGTACTTC,CASSFSGRETQYF
TRBJ1-1,-,-,TRBV28,TGTGCCAGCAGTTCACCACGTTTACAGGGAAGGAACACTGAAGCTTTCTTT,CASSSPRLQGRNTEAFF
TRBJ2-7,-,-,TRBV10-2,TGCGCCAGCAGTTACAGGGGCGCACGGGGCGGGACCCCCTACGAGCAGTACTTC,CASSYRGARGGTPYEQYF
TRBJ2-3,-,-,TRBV2,TGTGCCAGCAGCTCAGGGTTTACAGATACGCAGTATTTT,CASSSGFTDTQYF
TRBJ1-5,-,-,TRBV6-1,TGTGCCAGCAGGGCAGCGGGGGCTGGACAGCCCCAGCATTTT,CASRAAGAGQPQHF
TRBJ2-4,-,-,TRBV7-2,TGTGCCAGCAGCTTACGGGGGTCCAAAAACATTCAGTACTTC,CASSLRGSKNIQYF
TRBJ2-7,-,-,TRBV14,TGTGCCAGCAGCCAAGTCGCTTTTAGCTCCTACGAGCAGTACTTC,CASSQVAFSSYEQYF